The source of this TCR beta chain is a study of blood T cell repertoires in COVID-19. Across the whole study: T cells, B-cell-depleted T cells, or PBMCs supplied cDNA or gDNA.

Per the study methods: Quantification of nucleated cells was approximated via reference gene primer amplification. Sequencing was performed with immunoSEQ multiplex PCR; in TCRdb, only in-frame clones are kept and a portion is missing. V, J and clone size reflect that table, while D and trimming were determined from the DNA. Of roughly 25,000 clones listed, roughly 76% are singletons. From germline, CDR1 is GTSNPN and CDR2 SVGIG (reference sequence). Trimming took 1 base from V and 2 from J, leaving 6 bases between them. This CDR3 spans 12 amino acids. The sequencing input was peripheral blood. The V gene is TRBV30, the J gene TRBJ2-7; D is unresolved. This receptor was identified in a woman at least 80 years old with acute or convalescent COVID-19. Written as DNA, the CDR3 is TGTGCCTGGAGTGGGCAACCCTACGAGCAGTACTTC. It translates to CAWSGQPYEQYF.